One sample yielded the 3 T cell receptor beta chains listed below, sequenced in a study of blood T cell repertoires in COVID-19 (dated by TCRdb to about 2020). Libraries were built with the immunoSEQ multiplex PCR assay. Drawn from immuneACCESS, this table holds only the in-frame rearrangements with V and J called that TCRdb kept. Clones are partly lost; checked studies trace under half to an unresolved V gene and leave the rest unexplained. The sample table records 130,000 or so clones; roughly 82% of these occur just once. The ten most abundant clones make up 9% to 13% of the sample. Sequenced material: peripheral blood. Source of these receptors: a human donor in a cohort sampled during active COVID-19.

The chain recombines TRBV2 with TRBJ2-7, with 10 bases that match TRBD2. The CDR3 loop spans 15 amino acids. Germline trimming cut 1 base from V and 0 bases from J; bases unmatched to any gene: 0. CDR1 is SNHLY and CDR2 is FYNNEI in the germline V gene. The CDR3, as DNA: TGTGCCAGCAGTGAAGGGACTAGCGGCTCCTACGAGCAGTACTTC. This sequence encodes CASSEGTSGSYEQYF.

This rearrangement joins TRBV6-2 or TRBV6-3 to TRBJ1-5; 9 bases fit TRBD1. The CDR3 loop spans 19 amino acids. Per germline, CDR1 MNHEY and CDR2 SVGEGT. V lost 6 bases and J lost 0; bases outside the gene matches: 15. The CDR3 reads CASSPRTGAGLYSNQPQHF. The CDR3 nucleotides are TGTGCCAGCAGCCCTCGGACAGGGGCGGGCCTATATAGCAATCAGCCCCAGCATTTT.

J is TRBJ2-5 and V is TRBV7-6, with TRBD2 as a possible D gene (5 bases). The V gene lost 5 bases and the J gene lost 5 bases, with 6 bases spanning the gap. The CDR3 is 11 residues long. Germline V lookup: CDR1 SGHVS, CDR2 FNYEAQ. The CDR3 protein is CASSRGETQYF. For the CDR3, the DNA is TGTGCCAGCAGCCGAGGGGAGACCCAGTACTTC.